These 10 T cell receptor beta chains originate from one sample sequenced in a study of neurological immune-mediated disorders. TCRdb fed the 5' RACE reads into MiXCR, producing one record per CDR3 protein. The repertoire includes tens of thousands of distinct CDR3 sequences, around 2.6% of them detected once, and about 1% sits in the top ten. The source material was PBMCs. All receptors come from a woman in her twenties or thirties with multiple sclerosis.

In its sample, this clonotype was seen many times. V and J are TRBV6-2 or TRBV6-3 and TRBJ2-7; D might be TRBD2 (5 bases). The CDR3 is made up of 13 amino acids. From germline, CDR1 is MNHEY and CDR2 SVGEGT. V shed 2 bases and J shed 5 bases, with 10 bases lying between them. The CDR3 coding sequence is TGTGCCAGCAGTTACCGCAGTAGCGACGAGCAGTACTTC. Translating it yields CASSYRSSDEQYF.

This clonotype was detected ten times or more. The gene calls are TRBV29-1 and TRBJ1-2; TRBD1 matches 7 bases. CDR3 size: 12 residues. Germline CDR1 is SQVTM and CDR2 is ANQGSEA. J lost 4 bases, V lost 7 bases, and 6 bases had no gene match. Here the CDR3 DNA reads TGCAGCGGCGAACAGGGGCCCTATGGCTACACCTTC. Protein sequence: CSGEQGPYGYTF.

The chain recombines TRBV3-1 with TRBJ2-7; 8 bases map to TRBD2. The junction had 6 bases not matched to a gene; V was cut back by 0 bases and J by 5 bases. The CDR3 spans 15 residues. The germline gives CDR1 LGHDT, CDR2 YNNKEL (reference sequence). The CDR3 nucleotides read TGTGCCAGCAGCCAAGACCAGCGGGAGAGGAACGAGCAGTACTTC. Its translation: CASSQDQRERNEQYF.

This clonotype was counted at least ten times. This chain connects TRBV14 to TRBJ2-7, with D hard to call. This CDR3 spans 14 amino acids. V was pared by 4 bases and J by 2 bases, with 12 bases between. Germline V gives CDR1 SGHDN, CDR2 FVKESK. The CDR3 here is CASSRLPPPYEQYF. The CDR3 nucleotides read TGTGCCAGCAGCCGGCTACCACCGCCCTACGAGCAGTACTTC.

This clonotype was detected many times. The chain uses TRBV20-1 and TRBJ2-2, with D possibly being TRBD2 (5 bases). V lost 0 bases and J 3 bases, leaving 8 bases between the germline ends. There are 14 residues in the CDR3. Per germline, CDR1 DFQATT and CDR2 SNEGSKA (reference sequence). The CDR3 region is CSARDIGDTGELFF. The CDR3 nucleotides are TGCAGTGCTAGAGATATCGGGGACACCGGGGAGCTGTTTTTT.

This clonotype was detected ten times or more. The rearrangement uses TRBV6-5 and TRBJ1-2, with no clear D. V lost 4 bases to trimming and J lost 5 bases, with 8 bases between them. This CDR3 has 12 amino acids. Germline V CDR1 and CDR2: MNHEY, SVGAGI. CDR3 DNA: TGTGCCAGCAGTTCATACAGTTATGGCTACACCTTC. It yields the protein CASSSYSYGYTF.

This clonotype was recorded at least ten times. CDR3 sequence (DNA): TGCAGCGTCTGGCGCAATTTCCCAGATACGCAGTATTTT. It codes for CSVWRNFPDTQYF. The gene calls are TRBV29-1 and TRBJ2-3; D is unclear. This CDR3 region has 13 residues. Germline V gene lookup returns CDR1 SQVTM and CDR2 ANQGSEA. Trimming shortened V by 6 bases and J by 4 bases, and 14 bases separated the two germline ends.

This clonotype occurred many times. The rearrangement uses TRBV28 and TRBJ2-5, with TRBD2 matching over 9 bases. CDR3 length: 13 amino acids. The germline gives CDR1 MDHEN, CDR2 SYDVKM. Trimming at V came to 4 bases and at J to 5 bases, leaving 2 bases not matched to a gene. The DNA for the CDR3 is TGTGCCAGCAGTTCGGCGGGGGGGGAGACCCAGTACTTC. It is translated as CASSSAGGETQYF. Filled out from reference TRBV28 and TRBJ2-5, the complete variable domain reads DVKVTQSSRYLVKRTGEKVFLECVQDMDHENMFWYRQDPGLGLRLIYFSYDVKMKEKGDIPEGYSVSREKKERFSLILESASTNQTSMYLCASSSAGGETQYFGPGTRLLVL.

This clonotype occurred many times. CDR3 sequence (DNA): TGCAGTGCTAGAGAGGGCGTGTTGGTCGAGCAGTACTTC. Translating gives CSAREGVLVEQYF. The genes are TRBV20-1 and TRBJ2-7; D gene uncertain. The V gene's germline CDR1 is DFQATT and CDR2 SNEGSKA (reference sequence). Deletions cut 0 bases from V and 6 bases from J, with 12 bases between. The CDR3 totals 13 residues.

This clonotype was detected only a few times. The chain employs TRBV20-1 and TRBJ2-1; 12 nucleotides align to TRBD2. Trimming cost V 5 bases and J 2 bases; bases outside gene matches: 7. Per the germline V gene, CDR1 is DFQATT and CDR2 is SNEGSKA (reference sequence). This CDR3 spans 16 amino acids. The CDR3 DNA follows: TGCAGTGCTGTGACTAGCGGGAGTAATACCTACAATGAGCAGTTCTTC. This translates into CSAVTSGSNTYNEQFF.